Described below is a single TCR beta chain sequence and its context. The data stem from a study of cytomegalovirus exposure and HLA in healthy donors. V lost 5 bases to trimming and J lost 1 base, with 8 bases between them. Germline V CDR1 and CDR2: SGHAT, FQNNGV. The CDR3 is 13 amino acids. Sequencing used immunoSEQ multiplex PCR; TCRdb keeps in-frame clones, though not all of them. Found here are under 150,000 clones, roughly 92% of them singletons; the top ten hold 0.6% to 0.85%. The sequence derives from a man younger than 35 in good health and CMV-seronegative. The J gene is TRBJ2-5, the V gene TRBV11-2; D is ambiguous. The material sequenced was PBMCs. The CDR3 is CASSKRSQETQYF. In DNA, the CDR3 is TGTGCCAGCAGCAAGAGGTCCCAAGAGACCCAGTACTTC.